The 2 T cell receptor beta chains reported below all come from one sample, sequenced in a study of CD4 T cells in relation to SARS-CoV-2 and coronaviruses. Unexposed donor CD4+ T cells date from about 2011-2018, before the COVID-19 pandemic. Isolation of CD4+ T cells took place after approximately 10 days in culture. Their antigen targets remain unknown. Data came from immunoSEQ multiplex PCR; TCRdb stores just in-frame clones and leaves some out. The sample has 20,000 to 25,000 clones, 74% seen once. Sample: CD4+ T cells from PBMCs, cultured in vitro. These receptors all come from a human donor in good health.

This sequence joins TRBV4-2 and TRBJ2-3; D gene ambiguous. Germline V gives CDR1 LGHNA, CDR2 YNFKEQ. Trimming removed 1 base from V and 1 base from J, with 6 bases in between. The CDR3 has 14 amino acids. The CDR3 DNA reads TGTGCCAGCAGCCAAGGGGAAGGCACAGATACGCAGTATTTT. It specifies CASSQGEGTDTQYF.

A few counts support this clone. J is TRBJ2-2 and V is TRBV6-4; 8 bases agree with TRBD1. CDR1 MRHNA and CDR2 SNTAGT come from the germline V gene. This CDR3 comprises 16 residues. The V gene end was trimmed by 2 bases and the J gene end by 6 bases; junction bases not matched to a gene: 8. The CDR3 sequence is CASSDGAGGAAGELFF. The CDR3 DNA reads TGTGCCAGCAGTGACGGGGCAGGGGGCGCGGCCGGGGAGCTGTTTTTT.